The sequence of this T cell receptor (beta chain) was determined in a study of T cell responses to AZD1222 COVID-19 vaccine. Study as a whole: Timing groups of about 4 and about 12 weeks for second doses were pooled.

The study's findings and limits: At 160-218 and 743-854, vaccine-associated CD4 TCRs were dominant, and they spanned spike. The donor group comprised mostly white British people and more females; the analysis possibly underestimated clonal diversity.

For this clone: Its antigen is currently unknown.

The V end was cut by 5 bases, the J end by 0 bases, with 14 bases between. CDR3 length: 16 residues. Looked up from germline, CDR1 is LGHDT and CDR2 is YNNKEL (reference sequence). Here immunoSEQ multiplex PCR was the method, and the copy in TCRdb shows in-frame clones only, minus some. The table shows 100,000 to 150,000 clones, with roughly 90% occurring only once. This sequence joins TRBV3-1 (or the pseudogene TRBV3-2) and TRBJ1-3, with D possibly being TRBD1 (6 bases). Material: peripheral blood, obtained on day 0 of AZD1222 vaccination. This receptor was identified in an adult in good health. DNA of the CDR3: TGTGCCAGCAGCTTCCGGGACACCATCTCTGGAAACACCATATATTTT. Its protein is CASSFRDTISGNTIYF.